Listed below are T cell receptor beta chains from one sample, sequenced in a study of cytomegalovirus exposure and HLA in healthy donors. Data came from immunoSEQ multiplex PCR; TCRdb stores just in-frame clones and leaves some out. The sample holds some 130,000 clones, approximately 78% seen once. Material for sequencing was PBMCs. Receptors originate from a woman aged 50 to 65 in good health and CMV-seropositive. The conserved cysteine and the conserved F or W are not part of the CDR3 here.

j_gene: TRBJ1-2
v_gene: TRBV30
CDR3aa: AWSVNHRGPFKDGYT

j_gene: TRBJ1-2
v_gene: TRBV5-1
CDR3aa: ASSPQGGNYGYT

j_gene: TRBJ2-5
v_gene: TRBV5-1
CDR3aa: ASSPSRGGLQETQY

j_gene: TRBJ2-3
v_gene: TRBV10-3
CDR3aa: AISDLGSGSTDTQY

j_gene: TRBJ1-1
v_gene: TRBV10-2
CDR3aa: ASHDSLTEAF

j_gene: TRBJ2-7
v_gene: TRBV6-1
CDR3aa: ASNQGRQGPYEQY

j_gene: TRBJ1-4
v_gene: TRBV5-6
CDR3aa: ASSLGLTTYDEKLF

j_gene: TRBJ1-3
v_gene: TRBV5-1
CDR3aa: ASSILDRNSGNTIY

j_gene: TRBJ2-7
v_gene: TRBV5-1
CDR3aa: ASSSDGTFIYEQY

j_gene: TRBJ2-3
v_gene: TRBV18
CDR3aa: ASSPPGLGGTDTQY

j_gene: TRBJ2-5
v_gene: TRBV6-1
CDR3aa: ASSLSGGLSETQY

j_gene: TRBJ1-2
v_gene: TRBV9
CDR3aa: ASSAQSLGASYGYT

j_gene: TRBJ1-2
v_gene: TRBV7-2
CDR3aa: ASSTAGGLSASAYGYT

j_gene: TRBJ2-5
v_gene: TRBV19
CDR3aa: ASSKGIPGLAGVSETQY

j_gene: TRBJ2-7
v_gene: TRBV5-5
CDR3aa: ASSFGLAGTYEQY

j_gene: TRBJ2-7
v_gene: TRBV15
CDR3aa: ATSKERGYEQY

j_gene: TRBJ2-7
v_gene: TRBV28
CDR3aa: ASSLRGSGYEQY

j_gene: TRBJ2-3
v_gene: TRBV9
CDR3aa: ASQGVSGTDTQY

j_gene: TRBJ2-1
v_gene: TRBV13
CDR3aa: ASSSPQVDSYNEQF

j_gene: TRBJ1-1
v_gene: TRBV2
CDR3aa: ASSRERGNTEAF

j_gene: TRBJ2-1
v_gene: TRBV30
CDR3aa: AWSVGGYGGQF

j_gene: TRBJ1-1
v_gene: TRBV7-9
CDR3aa: SSSLAKAGNTEAF

j_gene: TRBJ2-6
v_gene: TRBV2
CDR3aa: ASSASSGANGLT

j_gene: TRBJ2-2
v_gene: TRBV7-9
CDR3aa: SSSNQGQMNTGELF

j_gene: TRBJ1-1
v_gene: TRBV10-3
CDR3aa: AIKIDSGTGEAF

j_gene: TRBJ2-5
v_gene: TRBV27
CDR3aa: ASSEAGRKTQY

j_gene: TRBJ1-1
v_gene: TRBV5-1
CDR3aa: ASTVQGATEAF

j_gene: TRBJ1-1
v_gene: TRBV28
CDR3aa: ASSGTGGNTEAF

j_gene: TRBJ1-1
v_gene: TRBV5-4
CDR3aa: ASSARKQAMNTEAF

j_gene: TRBJ2-7
v_gene: TRBV27
CDR3aa: ASTPNGGYEQY

j_gene: TRBJ2-3
v_gene: TRBV2
CDR3aa: ASSLAGGTDTQY

j_gene: TRBJ1-1
v_gene: TRBV27
CDR3aa: ASNSGTEAF

j_gene: TRBJ2-7
v_gene: TRBV7-9
CDR3aa: ASSLAGGQDF

j_gene: TRBJ1-1
v_gene: TRBV6-5
CDR3aa: ASTRNGGFNTEAF

j_gene: TRBJ2-1
v_gene: TRBV5-1
CDR3aa: ASSSNPGQGAKGGQF

j_gene: TRBJ2-5
v_gene: TRBV6-1
CDR3aa: ASSLPAGGRETQY

j_gene: TRBJ2-1
v_gene: TRBV13
CDR3aa: ASSLAGTGGYNEQF

j_gene: TRBJ1-1
v_gene: TRBV30
CDR3aa: AGGIRGGLAF

j_gene: TRBJ2-2
v_gene: TRBV7-2
CDR3aa: ASSLGAGRTNTGELF

j_gene: TRBJ1-2
v_gene: TRBV10-3
CDR3aa: AIRKTGGFGYT

j_gene: TRBJ2-2
v_gene: TRBV18
CDR3aa: ASSPDRGNTGELF

j_gene: TRBJ1-5
v_gene: TRBV7-2
CDR3aa: ASSFGAVSYNQPQH

j_gene: TRBJ2-1
v_gene: TRBV30
CDR3aa: AGTSGNYNEQF